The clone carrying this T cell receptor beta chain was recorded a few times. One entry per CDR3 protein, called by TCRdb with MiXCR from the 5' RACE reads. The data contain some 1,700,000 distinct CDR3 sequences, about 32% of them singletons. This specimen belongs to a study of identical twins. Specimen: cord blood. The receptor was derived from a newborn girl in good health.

The DNA of the CDR3 is TGTGCCATCAGTTCCCATGCTGGGGCGGCCTACGAGCAGTACTTC. Amino acids: CAISSHAGAAYEQYF. The genes are TRBV10-3 and TRBJ2-7, with D maybe TRBD1 (5 bases). The CDR3 runs to 15 residues. Germline V gene data show CDR1 as ENHRY and CDR2 as SYGVKD. V gave up 5 bases and J gave up 2 bases, with 16 bases separating them.